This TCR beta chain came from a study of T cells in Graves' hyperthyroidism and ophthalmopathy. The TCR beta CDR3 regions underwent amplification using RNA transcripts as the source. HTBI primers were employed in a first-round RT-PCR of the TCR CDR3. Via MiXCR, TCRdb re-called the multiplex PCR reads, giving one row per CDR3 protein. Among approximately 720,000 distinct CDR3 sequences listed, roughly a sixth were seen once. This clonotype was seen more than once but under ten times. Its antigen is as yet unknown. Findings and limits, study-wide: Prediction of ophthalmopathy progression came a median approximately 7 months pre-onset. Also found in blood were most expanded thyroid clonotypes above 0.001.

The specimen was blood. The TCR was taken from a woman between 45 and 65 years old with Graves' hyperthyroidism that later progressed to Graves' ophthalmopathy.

The CDR3 DNA is TGTGCCAGCAGCTTAAGCGGGACACCGAATAATTCACCCCTCCACTTT. Protein: CASSLSGTPNNSPLHF. This chain joins TRBV7-3 and TRBJ1-6; a weak D match, TRBD1 (6 bases). The CDR3 is made up of 16 amino acids. Per the germline V gene, CDR1 is SGHTA and CDR2 is FQGTGA. V gave up 1 base and J gave up 5 bases, with 12 bases separating them.